This T cell receptor beta chain was profiled in a study of identical twins. The CDR3 is 16 amino acids. Trimming shortened V by 2 bases and J by 4 bases, and 17 bases separated the two germline ends. The germline gives CDR1 KGHSH, CDR2 LQKENI. TCRdb reanalysed the 5' RACE reads using MiXCR and keeps one entry per CDR3 protein. The repertoire holds 1.5 million to 2 million distinct CDR3 sequences, with about 32% as singletons. A remark on this clonotype: Its cognate antigen is unknown.

Study-level findings and limits: Within twin pairs, the out-of-frame alpha sequences they shared showed excess low generation probability. With abundant cord blood beta clonotypes, insertions were fewer; memory repertoires showed no such pattern. Weaker excess sharing between twins was seen in beta out-of-frame sequences.

The sequenced material came from cord blood. The receptor was isolated from a newborn girl in good health. The V gene is TRBV18, the J gene TRBJ1-2; no reliable D call. The CDR3 spells CASSPYVQADLYGYTF. DNA of the CDR3: TGTGCCAGCTCACCATATGTTCAGGCGGACCTCTATGGCTACACCTTC.